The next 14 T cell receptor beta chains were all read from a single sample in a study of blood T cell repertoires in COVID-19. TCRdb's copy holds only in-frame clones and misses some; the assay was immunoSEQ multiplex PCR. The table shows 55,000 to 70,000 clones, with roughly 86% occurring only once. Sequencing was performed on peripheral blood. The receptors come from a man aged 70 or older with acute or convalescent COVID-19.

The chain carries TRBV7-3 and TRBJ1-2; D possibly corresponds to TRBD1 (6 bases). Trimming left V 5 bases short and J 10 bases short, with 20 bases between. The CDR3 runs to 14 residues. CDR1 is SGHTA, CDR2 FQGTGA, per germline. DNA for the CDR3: TGTGCCAGCAGCCCTCAGGGGACGCGGACCTACTACACCTTC. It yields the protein CASSPQGTRTYYTF.

The CDR3 region is CASSLRAGDGYYGYTF. CDR3 nucleotides: TGTGCCAGCAGCCTCCGGGCAGGGGATGGATACTATGGCTACACCTTC. The chain combines TRBV27 with TRBJ1-2; TRBD1 is a possible D gene (6 bases). Deletions cut 6 bases from V and 3 bases from J, with 20 bases between. Germline CDR1 MNHEY, CDR2 SMNVEV (reference sequence). This CDR3 is built from 16 residues.

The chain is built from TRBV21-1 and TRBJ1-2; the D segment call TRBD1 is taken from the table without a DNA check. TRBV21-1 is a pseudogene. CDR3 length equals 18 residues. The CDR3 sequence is CASSKGPPKQDRVDGYTF. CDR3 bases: TGTGCCAGCAGCAAAGGCCCACCAAAGCAGGACAGGGTGGATGGCTACACCTTC.

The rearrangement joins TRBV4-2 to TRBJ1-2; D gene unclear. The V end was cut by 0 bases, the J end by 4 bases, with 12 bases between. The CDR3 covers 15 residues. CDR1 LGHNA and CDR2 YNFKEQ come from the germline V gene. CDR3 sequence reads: CASSQDRGSIYGYTF. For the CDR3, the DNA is TGTGCCAGCAGCCAAGATCGCGGCAGCATCTATGGCTACACCTTC.

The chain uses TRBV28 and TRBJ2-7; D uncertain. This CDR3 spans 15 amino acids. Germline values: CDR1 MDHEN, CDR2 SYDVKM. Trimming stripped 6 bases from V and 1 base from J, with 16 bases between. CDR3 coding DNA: TGTGCCAGCAGCTTCCCCACGGCGAGGTCCTACGAGCAGTACTTC. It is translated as CASSFPTARSYEQYF.

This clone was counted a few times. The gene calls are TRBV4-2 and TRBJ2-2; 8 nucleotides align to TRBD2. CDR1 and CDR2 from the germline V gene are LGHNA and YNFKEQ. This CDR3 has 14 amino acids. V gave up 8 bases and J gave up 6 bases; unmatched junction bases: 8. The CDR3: CASSALAGAGELFF. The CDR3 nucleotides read TGTGCCAGCTCGGCCCTAGCGGGCGCCGGGGAGCTGTTTTTT.

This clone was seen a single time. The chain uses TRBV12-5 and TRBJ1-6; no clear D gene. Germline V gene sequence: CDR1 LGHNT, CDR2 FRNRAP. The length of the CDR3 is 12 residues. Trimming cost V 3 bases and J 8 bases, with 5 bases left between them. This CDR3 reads CASGFQDSPLHF. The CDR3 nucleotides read TGTGCTAGTGGTTTTCAGGATTCACCCCTCCACTTT.

The CDR3 region has the DNA TGTGCCAGCGGACTAGCGGGAAGGTACGAGCAGTACTTC. Protein product: CASGLAGRYEQYF. The chain recombines TRBV7-3 with TRBJ2-7; 12 positions match TRBD2. Germline CDR1 reads SGHTA; CDR2 reads FQGTGA. V was clipped by 8 bases and J by 4 bases; unmatched bases: 3. The CDR3 contains 13 residues.

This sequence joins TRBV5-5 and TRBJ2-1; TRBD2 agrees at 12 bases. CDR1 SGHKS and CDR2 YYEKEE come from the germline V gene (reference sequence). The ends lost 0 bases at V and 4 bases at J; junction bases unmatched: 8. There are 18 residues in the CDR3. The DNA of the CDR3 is TGTGCCAGCAGCTTGGTTGTGACTAGCGGGAGCGCATACAATGAGCAGTTCTTC. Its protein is CASSLVVTSGSAYNEQFF. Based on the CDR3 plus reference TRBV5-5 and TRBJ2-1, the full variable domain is DAGVTQSPTHLIKTRGQQVTLRCSPISGHKSVSWYQQVLGQGPQFIFQYYEKEERGRGNFPDRFSARQFPNYSSELNVNALLLGDSALYLCASSLVVTSGSAYNEQFFGPGTRLTVL.

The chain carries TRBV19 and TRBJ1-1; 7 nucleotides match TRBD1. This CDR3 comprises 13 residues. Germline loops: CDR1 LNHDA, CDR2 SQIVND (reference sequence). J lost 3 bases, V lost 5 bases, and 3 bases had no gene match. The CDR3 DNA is TGTGCCAGTAGTCAAGACAGGGACACTGAAGCTTTCTTT. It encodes CASSQDRDTEAFF.

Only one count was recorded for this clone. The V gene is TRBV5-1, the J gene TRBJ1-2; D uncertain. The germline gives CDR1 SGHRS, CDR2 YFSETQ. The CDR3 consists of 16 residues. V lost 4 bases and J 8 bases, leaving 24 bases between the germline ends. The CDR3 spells CASSPFLQSSPDGYTF. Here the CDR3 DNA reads TGCGCCAGCAGCCCCTTTTTACAGTCCTCCCCCGACGGCTACACCTTC.

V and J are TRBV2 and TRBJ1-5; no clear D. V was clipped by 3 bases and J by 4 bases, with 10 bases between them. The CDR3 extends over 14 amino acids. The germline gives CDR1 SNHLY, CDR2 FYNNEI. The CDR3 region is CASSDLIGNQPQHF. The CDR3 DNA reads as TGTGCCAGCAGTGACTTAATCGGGAATCAGCCCCAGCATTTT.

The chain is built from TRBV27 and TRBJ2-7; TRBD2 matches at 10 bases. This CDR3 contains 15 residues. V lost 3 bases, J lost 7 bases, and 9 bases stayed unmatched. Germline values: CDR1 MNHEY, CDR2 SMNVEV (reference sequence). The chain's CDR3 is CASSFLTSGAREQYF. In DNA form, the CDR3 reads TGTGCCAGCAGTTTCCTCACTAGCGGGGCAAGGGAGCAGTACTTC.

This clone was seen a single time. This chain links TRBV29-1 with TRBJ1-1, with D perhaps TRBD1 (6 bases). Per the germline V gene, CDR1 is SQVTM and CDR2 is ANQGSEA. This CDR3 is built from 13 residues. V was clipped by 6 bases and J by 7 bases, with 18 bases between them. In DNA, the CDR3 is TGCAGCGTACATCAGACAGGATTGGGTGAAGCTTTCTTT. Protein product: CSVHQTGLGEAFF. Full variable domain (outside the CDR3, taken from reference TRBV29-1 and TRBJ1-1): SAVISQKPSRDICQRGTSLTIQCQVDSQVTMMFWYRQQPGQSLTLIATANQGSEATYESGFVIDKFPISRPNLTFSTLTVSNMSPEDSSIYLCSVHQTGLGEAFFGQGTRLTVV.